Each of the 15 T cell receptor beta chains below was sequenced from the same sample in a study of neurological immune-mediated disorders. TCRdb reprocessed the 5' RACE reads with MiXCR, giving one entry per CDR3 protein. In the table there are 120,000 or so distinct CDR3 sequences, about 3.4% of which are singletons. Sequencing was carried out using PBMCs. Receptors were obtained from a woman between 25 and 40 years old with multiple sclerosis.

This clonotype was observed many times. The J gene is TRBJ2-7, the V gene TRBV12-3 or TRBV12-4, with D possibly called TRBD1 or TRBD2 (6 bases each). V shed 7 bases and J shed 3 bases, with 10 bases lying between them. This CDR3 is built from 12 residues. CDR3 sequence: CASTRGLYEQYF. The CDR3 coding sequence is TGTGCCAGCACCAGGGGACTCTACGAGCAGTACTTC.

This clonotype was counted ten times or more. The CDR3 sequence: CATYEQYF. The CDR3, as DNA: TGTGCCACCTACGAGCAGTACTTC. The V gene is TRBV10-3, the J gene TRBJ2-7; D not certain. The V and J ends lost 10 bases and 2 bases respectively, with 0 bases between them. Germline assignment: CDR1 ENHRY and CDR2 SYGVKD. This CDR3 is built from 8 residues.

In its sample, this clonotype was seen many times. The chain couples TRBV10-3 to TRBJ2-2; 7 bases are a match to TRBD2. Germline V gene sequence: CDR1 ENHRY, CDR2 SYGVKD. V shed 11 bases, J shed 3 bases, and the junction held 9 bases outside the gene matches. The CDR3 has 14 amino acids. The CDR3 loop reads CAASAGVDTGELFF. CDR3 nucleotide sequence: TGTGCCGCGAGTGCGGGGGTTGACACCGGGGAGCTGTTTTTT.

This clonotype was recorded at least ten times. The chain uses TRBV20-1 and TRBJ1-1; D remains unclear. The CDR3 spans 10 residues. Trimming removed 7 bases at V and 11 bases at J, with 14 bases between. Germline assignment: CDR1 DFQATT and CDR2 SNEGSKA (reference sequence). The CDR3 is CSVGHFQAFF. In DNA, the CDR3 is TGCAGTGTAGGTCATTTCCAGGCTTTCTTT.

This clonotype occurred many times. The genes are TRBV28 and TRBJ2-2, with D hard to call. CDR1 and CDR2 (germline): MDHEN, SYDVKM. V gave up 8 bases and J gave up 3 bases, with 4 bases separating them. This CDR3 has 11 residues. The CDR3 DNA reads as TGTGCCAGCCGTGACACCGGGGAGCTGTTTTTT. It is translated as CASRDTGELFF.

This clonotype was seen only a few times. With a much larger clone just one base away, this may be a read error. V gene TRBV5-6 combines with J gene TRBJ1-5; 11 bases are shared with TRBD1. The length of the CDR3 is 16 residues. Germline V CDR1 and CDR2: SGHDT, YYEEEE. CDR3 in amino acids: CASSWTGGEGNQPQNF. The CDR3 DNA sequence: TGTGCCAGCAGCTGGACAGGGGGCGAGGGGAATCAGCCCCAGAATTTT.

This clonotype was detected many times. The chain carries TRBV12-3 or TRBV12-4 and TRBJ2-1; D may be TRBD1 (6 bases). CDR3 length: 14 residues. Trimming pared 5 bases from V and 6 bases from J, leaving 14 bases between. The CDR3 coding sequence is TGTGCCAGCAGTCAAGAGACAGGTTCCAATGAGCAGTTCTTC. Its protein is CASSQETGSNEQFF.

On this clonotype itself: Given a much more abundant clone one base away, this may be a read error. The chain employs TRBV20-1 and TRBJ1-3; D is unresolved. Germline assignment: CDR1 DFQATT and CDR2 SNEGSKA (reference sequence). The CDR3 spans 15 residues. CDR3 region: CSAREGRETGKTIYF. The DNA of the CDR3 is TGCAGTGCTAGAGAGGGGAGGGAAACTGGAAAAACCATATATTTT.

In this sample, this clonotype turned up many times. The chain couples TRBV29-1 to TRBJ2-6; a possible D gene is TRBD1 (6 bases). This CDR3 spans 14 amino acids. The V and J ends lost 4 bases and 0 bases respectively, with 7 bases between them. Germline V gene data show CDR1 as SQVTM and CDR2 as ANQGSEA. The CDR3 here is CSVADSSGANVLTF. The CDR3 nucleotides are TGCAGCGTTGCGGACAGCTCTGGGGCCAACGTCCTGACTTTC.

In its sample, this clonotype was seen many times. The rearrangement joins TRBV27 to TRBJ2-5; D may match TRBD1 or TRBD2 (6 bases each). V lost 3 bases and J lost 5, with 13 bases in between. The CDR3 spans 14 residues. Germline values: CDR1 MNHEY, CDR2 SMNVEV (reference sequence). CDR3 residues: CASSFTGAVETQYF. The CDR3 nucleotides are TGTGCCAGCAGTTTCACGGGGGCAGTCGAGACCCAGTACTTC.

This clonotype was seen ten or more times. The J gene is TRBJ2-1, the V gene TRBV5-1, with 14 bases fitting TRBD2. The CDR3 runs to 16 residues. V shed 3 bases, J shed 8 bases, and the junction held 7 bases outside the gene matches. Per germline, CDR1 SGHRS and CDR2 YFSETQ. CDR3 bases: TGCGCCAGCAGCTCCGGACTAGCGGGGGGTTGGTATGAGCAGTTCTTC. Its translation: CASSSGLAGGWYEQFF. The whole variable domain, filled in from reference TRBV5-1 and TRBJ2-1, reads KAGVTQTPRYLIKTRGQQVTLSCSPISGHRSVSWYQQTPGQGLQFLFEYFSETQRNKGNFPGRFSGRQFSNSRSEMNVSTLELGDSALYLCASSSGLAGGWYEQFFGPGTRLTVL.

CDR3 DNA sequence: TGTGCCAGTAGAAACAGGGGAGGGGGGGAGCTGTTTTTT. Amino acids: CASRNRGGGELFF. The chain uses TRBV19 and TRBJ2-2; either TRBD1 or TRBD2 may supply D (7 bases each). The germline V gene has CDR1 LNHDA and CDR2 SQIVND (reference sequence). V shed 6 bases and J shed 8 bases, with 13 bases lying between them. The CDR3 spans 13 residues.

The table lists this clonotype with many counts. This chain joins TRBV5-6 and TRBJ1-2, with D uncertain. This CDR3 is built from 14 residues. Trimming took 6 bases from V and 5 from J, leaving 17 bases between them. Germline lookup yields CDR1 SGHDT and CDR2 YYEEEE. The CDR3 nucleotides are TGTGCCAGCAAAGGGCTCGGGGAGGAATATGGCTACACCTTC. It translates to CASKGLGEEYGYTF.

There are a few counts of this clonotype. The genes are TRBV3-1 and TRBJ2-1, with D unclear. The CDR3 has 15 residues. From germline, CDR1 is LGHDT and CDR2 YNNKEL (reference sequence). Deletions cut 0 bases from V and 0 bases from J, with 6 bases between. CDR3 in DNA: TGTGCCAGCAGCCAAGACGGCAGCTCCTACAATGAGCAGTTCTTC. Translating gives CASSQDGSSYNEQFF.

This clonotype was seen ten or more times. The chain is built from TRBV5-1 and TRBJ2-7; 8 nucleotides align to TRBD2. V lost 3 bases, J lost 4 bases, and 12 bases stayed unmatched. The germline gives CDR1 SGHRS, CDR2 YFSETQ. The CDR3 sequence is 16 residues long. The CDR3 bases are TGCGCCAGCAGCTCCGCCACCACCGGGACTAGGTACGAGCAGTACTTC. Protein product: CASSSATTGTRYEQYF.